These 22 T cell receptor beta chains originate from one sample sequenced in a study of shared clonotypes between healthy human individuals. CD8 cells classed as naive were CD45RO-negative and positively selected for CCR7, excluding terminally differentiated effector memory CD45RA+ cells. Clones were read by immunoSEQ multiplex PCR, and TCRdb kept only the in-frame ones, dropping some. The sample shows approximately 2,200,000 clones, approximately 94% of them seen only once. The sequencing input was naive CD8+ T cells from PBMCs. The source is a man between 18 and 29 years old in good health. Some clones in this sample may be carry-over from other donors' samples.

The chain employs TRBV9 and TRBJ1-2; D remains ambiguous. Germline loops: CDR1 SGDLS, CDR2 YYNGEE. The CDR3 consists of 15 residues. V was clipped by 3 bases and J by 4 bases, with 16 bases between them. This chain's CDR3 is CASSGNKGAPYGYTF. CDR3 in DNA: TGTGCCAGCAGCGGGAATAAGGGCGCACCCTATGGCTACACCTTC.

V usage is TRBV4-3 and J usage is TRBJ2-5; 7 nucleotides line up with TRBD2. V lost 0 bases to trimming and J lost 4 bases; unmatched junction nucleotides: 11. CDR3 length: 17 amino acids. Germline V CDR1 and CDR2: LGHNA, YSLEER. CDR3 coding DNA: TGCGCCAGCAGCCAAGAGGAAGCGGGAAAGGGGCGAGAGACCCAGTACTTC. The encoded protein is CASSQEEAGKGRETQYF.

This rearrangement joins TRBV5-1 to TRBJ2-7; tentatively, D is TRBD1 (5 bases). Trimming shortened V by 2 bases and J by 0 bases, and 9 bases separated the two germline ends. CDR3 length: 14 residues. In germline, CDR1 is SGHRS, CDR2 YFSETQ. The CDR3 reads CASSFTGASYEQYF. The CDR3 DNA follows: TGCGCCAGCAGCTTTACAGGAGCCTCCTACGAGCAGTACTTC.

The rearrangement joins TRBV19 to TRBJ2-7; D possibly corresponds to TRBD1 (7 bases). In germline, CDR1 is LNHDA, CDR2 SQIVND (reference sequence). V dropped 8 bases and J dropped 3 bases, with 11 bases sitting between them. This CDR3 comprises 12 residues. The DNA for the CDR3 is TGTGCCAGTGGCCAGGGGGGCTACGAGCAGTACTTC. Its translation: CASGQGGYEQYF. Drawing the rest from reference TRBV19 and TRBJ2-7, the complete variable domain is DGGITQSPKYLFRKEGQNVTLSCEQNLNHDAMYWYRQDPGQGLRLIYYSQIVNDFQKGDIAEGYSVSREKKESFPLTVTSAQKNPTAFYLCASGQGGYEQYFGPGTRLTVT.

The chain uses TRBV10-3 and TRBJ2-3; 7 nucleotides agree with TRBD2. Germline V gives CDR1 ENHRY, CDR2 SYGVKD. There are 16 residues in the CDR3. J lost 3 bases, V lost 4 bases, and 10 bases had no gene match. DNA for the CDR3: TGTGCCATCAGTGGGGGGGGTCCCCAGAGGACAGATACGCAGTATTTT. Translation gives CAISGGGPQRTDTQYF.

This chain uses TRBV5-6 with TRBJ2-1; possibly TRBD1 for D (5 bases). Germline assignment: CDR1 SGHDT and CDR2 YYEEEE. This CDR3 region has 14 residues. V was shortened by 6 bases and J by 1 base, with 11 bases between the two germline ends. The DNA for the CDR3 is TGTGCCAGCACCTCAAGGGGATCCTACAATGAGCAGTTCTTC. Its protein is CASTSRGSYNEQFF. Combining the CDR3 with reference TRBV5-6 and TRBJ2-1 gives the whole variable domain DAGVTQSPTHLIKTRGQQVTLRCSPKSGHDTVSWYQQALGQGPQFIFQYYEEEERQRGNFPDRFSGHQFPNYSSELNVNALLLGDSALYLCASTSRGSYNEQFFGPGTRLTVL.

V gene TRBV9 combines with J gene TRBJ2-3; D might be TRBD2 (5 bases). The germline CDR1 and CDR2 sequences are SGDLS and YYNGEE. The CDR3 consists of 16 residues. V gave up 3 bases and J gave up 2 bases, with 16 bases separating them. The CDR3 DNA is TGTGCCAGCAGCGCGGGCAGAGGGCTAGCCACAGATACGCAGTATTTT. This sequence encodes CASSAGRGLATDTQYF.

The chain links TRBV6-1 to TRBJ1-3; D not certain. Germline CDR1 MNHNS, CDR2 SASEGT. With 1 base removed from V and 0 bases from J, the gap between germline ends came to 7 bases. This CDR3 comprises 15 residues. The CDR3 coding sequence is TGTGCCAGCAGTGAAGGTTTAAACTCTGGAAACACCATATATTTT. Translating it yields CASSEGLNSGNTIYF.

This clone was found a few times. The same CDR3 also results from other DNA sequences found in this sample. The chain combines TRBV27 with TRBJ2-7, with no clear D. The CDR3 length is 13 residues. Germline-derived CDR1 and CDR2 are MNHEY and SMNVEV (reference sequence). The germline V and J ends were trimmed by 0 bases and 0 bases, with 3 bases remaining between them. DNA for the CDR3: TGTGCCAGCAGTTTATCGGGCTCCTACGAGCAGTACTTC. Protein: CASSLSGSYEQYF.

This CDR3 reads CASIGGRYEQYF. The CDR3 bases are TGTGCCAGCATTGGGGGCCGCTACGAGCAGTACTTC. This chain links TRBV2 with TRBJ2-7; TRBD1 might be the D (6 bases). This CDR3 spans 12 amino acids. The V gene lost 7 bases and the J gene lost 3 bases, with 10 bases spanning the gap. The germline V gene encodes CDR1 SNHLY and CDR2 FYNNEI. The variable domain in full, completed from reference TRBV2 and TRBJ2-7, reads EPEVTQTPSHQVTQMGQEVILRCVPISNHLYFYWYRQILGQKVEFLVSFYNNEISEKSEIFDDQFSVERPDGSNFTLKIRSTKLEDSAMYFCASIGGRYEQYFGPGTRLTVT.

This sequence joins TRBV18 and TRBJ1-4, with D perhaps matching TRBD1 (5 bases). Germline CDR1 and CDR2: KGHSH and LQKENI. The CDR3 is made up of 16 amino acids. V was trimmed by 3 bases and J by 7 bases, leaving 18 bases between them. For the CDR3, the DNA is TGTGCCAGCTCACCGACAGCCGACGGTGGGGGTGAAAAACTGTTTTTT. Translated: CASSPTADGGGEKLFF.

Remarks on this clone: A read error may be the cause here, since a much bigger clone is one base away. Other DNA sequences in the sample encode the same CDR3. V usage is TRBV6-1 and J usage is TRBJ1-1; D call uncertain. The CDR3 has 13 residues. Germline V gene sequence: CDR1 MNHNS, CDR2 SASEGT. V lost 3 bases, J lost 0 bases, and 5 bases lay in between. The CDR3 loop is CASSESLNTEAFF. The CDR3 DNA reads TGTGCCAGCAGTGAGAGCTTGAACACTGAAGCTTTCTTT.

The rearrangement links TRBV7-2 to TRBJ2-2; D gene unclear. CDR3 length equals 15 residues. V lost 1 base to trimming and J lost 0 bases, with 6 bases between them. Germline CDR1 and CDR2: SGHTA and FQGNSA. Here the CDR3 DNA reads TGTGCCAGCAGCTTAGGTACAACGAACACCGGGGAGCTGTTTTTT. This translates into CASSLGTTNTGELFF.

The chain couples TRBV27 to TRBJ1-1; tentatively, D is TRBD1 (6 bases). CDR1 MNHEY and CDR2 SMNVEV come from the germline V gene (reference sequence). Trimming removed 5 bases from V and 5 bases from J, with 21 bases in between. This CDR3 is 16 amino acids long. The CDR3, as DNA: TGTGCCAGCAGTCCCTCCCGGCGGGGGGCGCGGACTGAAGCTTTCTTT. Its protein product is CASSPSRRGARTEAFF.

The genes are TRBV28 and TRBJ1-5; D unresolved. V was cut by 3 bases and J by 0 bases, with 12 bases left in between. This CDR3 region has 16 residues. Germline-derived CDR1 and CDR2 are MDHEN and SYDVKM. CDR3 sequence reads: CASSFRDRSSNQPQHF. In DNA form, the CDR3 reads TGTGCCAGCAGTTTCCGTGATCGGTCTAGCAATCAGCCCCAGCATTTT.

The genes are TRBV27 and TRBJ2-7; 13 nucleotides align to TRBD2. Per germline, CDR1 MNHEY and CDR2 SMNVEV (reference sequence). The CDR3 is 15 amino acids. The V segment lost 8 bases and the J segment 0 bases; nucleotides outside the gene matches: 4. CDR3 residues: CASLGLAGLSYEQYF. Here the CDR3 DNA reads TGTGCCAGCCTGGGACTAGCGGGACTCTCCTACGAGCAGTACTTC.

This rearrangement joins TRBV6-5 to TRBJ1-5, with D hard to call. The germline CDR1 and CDR2 sequences are MNHEY and SVGAGI. Trimming stripped 5 bases from V and 2 bases from J, with 10 bases between. The CDR3 consists of 14 residues. The CDR3 is CASSVSGRNQPQHF. The DNA for the CDR3 is TGTGCCAGCAGTGTCTCCGGACGCAATCAGCCCCAGCATTTT.

The chain carries TRBV5-1 and TRBJ2-4, with D perhaps matching TRBD1 (5 bases). V lost 4 bases and J lost 6, with 14 bases in between. Germline loops: CDR1 SGHRS, CDR2 YFSETQ. This CDR3 has 14 amino acids. The CDR3 nucleotides read TGCGCCAGCAGCGCCGAGCAGGGTGCAAACATTCAGTACTTC. Translated, it gives CASSAEQGANIQYF.

The chain carries TRBV28 and TRBJ1-2, with TRBD1 matching 8 bases. Germline-derived CDR1 and CDR2 are MDHEN and SYDVKM. This CDR3 has 12 amino acids. Trimming at V came to 7 bases and at J to 8 bases, leaving 6 bases not matched to a gene. CDR3 sequence (DNA): TGTGCCAGCACCTACAGGGGGGAAGGCTACACCTTC. It codes for CASTYRGEGYTF.

With regard to this clone: Different DNA sequences within this sample yield the same CDR3. This rearrangement joins TRBV9 to TRBJ2-7; D might be TRBD2 (6 bases). The CDR3 spans 13 residues. The germline V gene has CDR1 SGDLS and CDR2 YYNGEE. Trimming cost V 0 bases and J 3 bases, with 7 bases left between them. The CDR3 DNA reads as TGTGCCAGCAGCGTAGCCGGGAGCTACGAGCAGTACTTC. It codes for CASSVAGSYEQYF. Supplemented by reference TRBV9 and TRBJ2-7, the full variable domain reads DSGVTQTPKHLITATGQRVTLRCSPRSGDLSVYWYQQSLDQGLQFLIQYYNGEERAKGNILERFSAQQFPDLHSELNLSSLELGDSALYFCASSVAGSYEQYFGPGTRLTVT.

The CDR3 DNA reads TGTGCCAGCAGTTCCTCAGCGGGGGAAAGAAGCGGGGAGCTGTTTTTT. As protein: CASSSSAGERSGELFF. V usage is TRBV27 and J usage is TRBJ2-2; 8 positions match TRBD2. V was clipped by 4 bases and J by 7 bases; unmatched bases: 11. CDR1 is MNHEY and CDR2 is SMNVEV in the germline V gene (reference sequence). CDR3 size: 16 residues.

The chain employs TRBV7-8 and TRBJ2-7; 7 nucleotides line up with TRBD1. Germline V gene sequence: CDR1 SGHVS, CDR2 FQNEAQ. V dropped 5 bases and J dropped 7; count of bases not matched to a gene: 8. The CDR3 length is 13 residues. The CDR3: CASSLGTASEQYF. The CDR3 DNA sequence: TGTGCCAGCAGCCTCGGGACAGCTAGTGAGCAGTACTTC. The entire variable domain, with the rest obtained from reference TRBV7-8 and TRBJ2-7, is as follows: GAGVSQSPRYKVAKRGQDVALRCDPISGHVSLFWYQQALGQGPEFLTYFQNEAQLDKSGLPSDRFFAERPEGSVSTLKIQRTQQEDSAVYLCASSLGTASEQYFGPGTRLTVT.